Listed here are 30 T cell receptor beta chains from one sample, sequenced in a study of CD8 T cells in ankylosing spondylitis. TCRdb re-called the 5' RACE reads through MiXCR, storing one row per CDR3 protein. The table lists a few hundred thousand distinct CDR3 sequences, about 24% of them singletons, with approximately 0.61% in the top ten. Sequencing used blood, either unsorted or a sorted T cell fraction (not recorded which). All receptors come from a male donor with ankylosing spondylitis or in good health (not recorded which).

This clonotype was detected ten times or more. The V and J genes are TRBV20-1 and TRBJ2-5, with D unresolved. The CDR3 spans 11 residues. CDR1 and CDR2 from the germline V gene are DFQATT and SNEGSKA (reference sequence). V shed 3 bases and J shed 5 bases, with 7 bases lying between them. CDR3 sequence reads: CSASYVETQYF. Written as DNA, the CDR3 is TGCAGTGCTAGCTACGTGGAGACCCAGTACTTC.

The chain carries TRBV6-5 and TRBJ2-5; D tentatively reads TRBD1 or TRBD2 (5 bases each). The CDR3 loop spans 11 amino acids. The germline V gene encodes CDR1 MNHEY and CDR2 SVGAGI. Trimming left V 8 bases short and J 4 bases short, with 8 bases between. The CDR3 reads CASGGGETQYF. CDR3 in DNA: TGTGCCAGCGGGGGTGGAGAGACCCAGTACTTC.

This clonotype was observed a few times. The chain uses TRBV12-3 or TRBV12-4 and TRBJ2-1, with D perhaps matching TRBD1 or TRBD2 (5 bases each). CDR3 size: 14 residues. The germline V and J ends were trimmed by 3 bases and 5 bases, with 11 bases remaining between them. The CDR3 loop reads CASSLRGRDNEQFF. The CDR3 DNA sequence: TGTGCCAGCAGTTTGAGGGGAAGGGACAATGAGCAGTTCTTC.

The chain uses TRBV10-3 and TRBJ2-1; TRBD1 aligns across 7 bases. CDR1 is ENHRY and CDR2 is SYGVKD in the germline V gene. The CDR3 has 13 amino acids. With 10 bases clipped from V and 5 bases from J, the junction kept 8 bases outside the gene matches. CDR3 sequence (DNA): TGTGCCACCCGGGACAGTCTTCACAATGAGCAGTTCTTC. This codes for CATRDSLHNEQFF.

Ten or more counts support this clonotype. CDR3 sequence (DNA): TGTGCCAGCAGTTTTAGGTCACGGAAGAACACTGAAGCTTTCTTT. It encodes CASSFRSRKNTEAFF. The chain recombines TRBV12-3 or TRBV12-4 with TRBJ1-1; D gene uncertain. There are 15 residues in the CDR3. Trimming removed 3 bases at V and 1 base at J, with 12 bases between.

This clonotype appeared many times. The V and J genes are TRBV27 and TRBJ1-1; D not resolved. The CDR3 is 13 residues long. CDR1 MNHEY and CDR2 SMNVEV come from the germline V gene (reference sequence). V lost 1 base and J 10 bases, leaving 13 bases between the germline ends. CDR3 DNA: TGTGCCAGCAGTTTATTCCGGACCCATGGAGCTTTCTTT. Translating gives CASSLFRTHGAFF.

Many counts were recorded for this clonotype. V gene TRBV20-1 combines with J gene TRBJ2-7; D call uncertain. Per the germline V gene, CDR1 is DFQATT and CDR2 is SNEGSKA (reference sequence). This CDR3 has 14 residues. Trimming stripped 3 bases from V and 5 bases from J, with 17 bases between. The CDR3 region is CSARDWRDTHEQYF. The DNA of the CDR3 is TGCAGTGCTAGGGATTGGAGAGACACCCACGAGCAGTACTTC.

This clonotype was observed a handful of times. The chain links TRBV27 to TRBJ2-3; D unresolved. Germline V lookup: CDR1 MNHEY, CDR2 SMNVEV (reference sequence). The CDR3 consists of 13 residues. Deletions cut 3 bases from V and 6 bases from J, with 10 bases between. The CDR3 here is CASSFRLGDTQYF. The CDR3 bases are TGTGCCAGCAGTTTCCGACTGGGGGATACGCAGTATTTT.

This clonotype was recorded at least ten times. The chain employs TRBV29-1 and TRBJ1-2; 7 bases agree with TRBD1. The CDR3 sequence is 11 residues long. From germline, CDR1 is SQVTM and CDR2 ANQGSEA. V was pared by 3 bases and J by 8 bases, with 3 bases of the junction left unmatched. The CDR3 loop reads CSVDYRGGYTF. The CDR3 bases are TGCAGCGTTGATTACAGGGGAGGCTACACCTTC.

This clonotype was recorded many times. The chain recombines TRBV6-6 with TRBJ1-6, with a possible D match to TRBD1 (5 bases). Trimming cost V 11 bases and J 8 bases, with 16 bases left between them. Germline V gene sequence: CDR1 MNHNY, CDR2 SVGAGI (reference sequence). This CDR3 spans 13 amino acids. The CDR3: CAGGGGSHSPLHF. The CDR3 nucleotides are TGTGCCGGCGGGGGAGGCAGTCATTCACCCCTCCACTTT.

This clonotype was counted at least ten times. The chain carries TRBV20-1 and TRBJ2-7, with D tentatively TRBD1 or TRBD2 (5 bases each). The CDR3 runs 17 residues. CDR1 DFQATT and CDR2 SNEGSKA come from the germline V gene (reference sequence). V gave up 4 bases and J gave up 0 bases, with 22 bases separating them. CDR3 bases: TGCAGTGCTACCCTGACCGGGACCCTAGGCCTCTCCTACGAGCAGTACTTC. Residues: CSATLTGTLGLSYEQYF.

This clonotype was recorded many times. J is TRBJ2-2 and V is TRBV20-1, with TRBD1 matching 7 bases. The CDR3 spans 14 residues. Germline V gene data show CDR1 as DFQATT and CDR2 as SNEGSKA (reference sequence). The V segment lost 0 bases and the J segment 7 bases; nucleotides outside the gene matches: 5. The CDR3 region has the DNA TGCAGTGCTAGAGACAGGGGGTTGAGCGGGGAGCTGTTTTTT. It translates to CSARDRGLSGELFF.

This clonotype has a count of ten or more. The rearrangement uses TRBV12-3 or TRBV12-4 and TRBJ2-3; D unresolved. V was trimmed by 2 bases and J by 0 bases, leaving 6 bases between them. The CDR3 extends over 14 amino acids. In DNA form, the CDR3 reads TGTGCCAGCAGTTTACCCGGGAGCACAGATACGCAGTATTTT. Translating gives CASSLPGSTDTQYF.

The J gene is TRBJ2-5, the V gene TRBV6-6, with D possibly matching TRBD1 (7 bases). The CDR3 sequence is 13 residues long. V lost 6 bases to trimming and J lost 3 bases, with 11 bases between them. Germline V gene data show CDR1 as MNHNY and CDR2 as SVGAGI (reference sequence). The CDR3: CASSDREEETQYF. The CDR3 DNA is TGTGCCAGCAGCGACAGGGAGGAAGAGACCCAGTACTTC.

This clonotype was seen ten or more times. The chain carries TRBV29-1 and TRBJ2-3, with D unresolved. This CDR3 region has 12 residues. Germline loops: CDR1 SQVTM, CDR2 ANQGSEA. Trimming removed 3 bases at V and 6 bases at J, with 10 bases between. CDR3 sequence: CSVEGGEDTQYF. Written as DNA, the CDR3 is TGCAGCGTTGAGGGTGGAGAGGATACGCAGTATTTT.

Ten or more counts support this clonotype. The chain carries TRBV29-1 and TRBJ2-7; 9 bases fit TRBD1. This CDR3 spans 13 amino acids. Germline V CDR1 and CDR2: SQVTM, ANQGSEA. The trim removed 3 bases at V and 4 bases at J, leaving 4 bases unmatched. In DNA, the CDR3 is TGCAGCGTTGATGCGGACAGGGGTTACGAGCAGTACTTC. It is translated as CSVDADRGYEQYF.

This clonotype has just one count. V is TRBV7-6 and J is TRBJ2-2; D is uncertain. Germline V lookup: CDR1 SGHVS, CDR2 FNYEAQ. The CDR3 has 17 residues. V was clipped by 0 bases and J by 2 bases, with 13 bases between them. In DNA form, the CDR3 reads TGTGCCAGCAGCTTAGCCCCCCCGGGCCATAACACCGGGGAGCTGTTTTTT. This encodes CASSLAPPGHNTGELFF.

The chain recombines TRBV12-3 or TRBV12-4 with TRBJ2-3, with 14 bases aligning to TRBD2. This CDR3 has 18 amino acids. V was clipped by 6 bases and J by 0 bases; unmatched bases: 8. CDR3 nucleotides: TGTGCCAGCAGCCCTGGACTAGCGGGGGGTCTAAGCACAGATACGCAGTATTTT. Translating gives CASSPGLAGGLSTDTQYF.

This clonotype was counted a few times. The gene calls are TRBV20-1 and TRBJ1-5; D is unclear. With 3 bases removed from V and 0 bases from J, the gap between germline ends came to 6 bases. Germline V lookup: CDR1 DFQATT, CDR2 SNEGSKA (reference sequence). The CDR3 runs to 13 residues. For the CDR3, the DNA is TGCAGTGCTAGCTGGGATAGCAATCAGCCCCAGCATTTT. Protein product: CSASWDSNQPQHF.

The chain combines TRBV6-5 with TRBJ1-4; D remains ambiguous. CDR3 length: 15 residues. Germline V gives CDR1 MNHEY, CDR2 SVGAGI. With 1 base removed from V and 5 bases from J, the gap between germline ends came to 11 bases. CDR3 protein: CASSYWPGRNEKLFF. CDR3 nucleotides: TGTGCCAGCAGTTACTGGCCGGGGAGGAATGAAAAACTGTTTTTT.

This chain joins TRBV20-1 and TRBJ1-5, with D possibly TRBD1 on 6 matching bases. With 2 bases removed from V and 5 bases from J, the gap between germline ends came to 10 bases. The CDR3 is 13 amino acids. Germline V lookup: CDR1 DFQATT, CDR2 SNEGSKA (reference sequence). Written as DNA, the CDR3 is TGCAGTGCTAGAAGGGCAGGGGATCAGCCCCAGCATTTT. Amino acids: CSARRAGDQPQHF.

J is TRBJ2-7 and V is TRBV12-3 or TRBV12-4, with D possibly being TRBD2 (5 bases). The CDR3 is 11 amino acids. V shed 5 bases and J shed 6 bases, with 8 bases lying between them. The CDR3, as DNA: TGTGCCAGCAGTAAGGACTCCGAGCAGTACTTC. Translation gives CASSKDSEQYF.

This clonotype was counted between two and nine times. This chain links TRBV10-3 with TRBJ2-5, with D unclear. The CDR3 is 12 amino acids. V was cut by 6 bases and J by 1 base, with 6 bases left in between. Germline assignment: CDR1 ENHRY and CDR2 SYGVKD. The DNA for the CDR3 is TGTGCCATCAGGTCCAGCCAAGAGACCCAGTACTTC. Its translation: CAIRSSQETQYF.

This clonotype appeared many times. This chain connects TRBV2 to TRBJ2-2; no clear D gene. CDR1 is SNHLY and CDR2 is FYNNEI in the germline V gene. The V end lost 2 bases, the J end lost 4 bases, and 11 bases lay between the germline ends. The CDR3 sequence is 15 residues long. CDR3 protein: CASSEYGVGTGELFF. Written as DNA, the CDR3 is TGTGCCAGCAGTGAATATGGGGTTGGCACCGGGGAGCTGTTTTTT.

This chain uses TRBV12-5 with TRBJ2-1; 8 nucleotides match TRBD1. The CDR3 covers 15 residues. The germline CDR1 and CDR2 sequences are LGHNT and FRNRAP. Germline trimming cut 6 bases from V and 4 bases from J; bases unmatched to any gene: 8. CDR3 bases: TGTGCTAGTGGGACCGGGACAGGTACATACAATGAGCAGTTCTTC. Its translation: CASGTGTGTYNEQFF.

This clonotype has more than one count but fewer than ten. The chain recombines TRBV6-5 with TRBJ2-7; no clear D. Trimming left V 4 bases short and J 2 bases short, with 12 bases between. CDR3 length: 14 residues. Germline-derived CDR1 and CDR2 are MNHEY and SVGAGI. DNA of the CDR3: TGTGCCAGCAGTTCCCCTAACTCCCCCTACGAGCAGTACTTC. It yields the protein CASSSPNSPYEQYF.

This clonotype appeared many times. The V and J genes are TRBV9 and TRBJ2-3; TRBD1 or TRBD2 may be the D gene (5 bases each). There are 14 residues in the CDR3. CDR1 SGDLS and CDR2 YYNGEE come from the germline V gene. The V gene lost 0 bases and the J gene lost 5 bases, with 10 bases spanning the gap. In nucleotides, the CDR3 is TGTGCCAGCAGCGTAGTAGGGGAGATAGATACGCAGTATTTT. Translation: CASSVVGEIDTQYF.

This clonotype was seen many times. This chain links TRBV12-3 or TRBV12-4 with TRBJ1-5; possible D gene TRBD1, 5 bases. V lost 2 bases and J 6 bases, leaving 11 bases between the germline ends. CDR3 length: 14 amino acids. The CDR3 sequence is CASSLSRGTQPQHF. CDR3 coding DNA: TGTGCCAGCAGTTTAAGTCGGGGGACTCAGCCCCAGCATTTT.

This clonotype was detected ten times or more. This rearrangement joins TRBV29-1 to TRBJ1-1; unclear D gene. The germline gives CDR1 SQVTM, CDR2 ANQGSEA. V gave up 7 bases and J gave up 6 bases, with 21 bases separating them. This CDR3 is 14 amino acids long. CDR3 in DNA: TGCAGCGCTTCGAAGGGCCTCCAACTGCCTGAAGCTTTCTTT. This sequence encodes CSASKGLQLPEAFF.

The rearrangement joins TRBV5-5 to TRBJ2-7, with D perhaps matching TRBD2 (5 bases). The length of the CDR3 is 11 residues. Trimming pared 7 bases from V and 7 bases from J, leaving 12 bases between. Germline assignment: CDR1 SGHKS and CDR2 YYEKEE (reference sequence). CDR3: CASLLRGEQYF. In DNA form, the CDR3 reads TGTGCCAGCCTTCTCCGGGGAGAGCAGTACTTC.